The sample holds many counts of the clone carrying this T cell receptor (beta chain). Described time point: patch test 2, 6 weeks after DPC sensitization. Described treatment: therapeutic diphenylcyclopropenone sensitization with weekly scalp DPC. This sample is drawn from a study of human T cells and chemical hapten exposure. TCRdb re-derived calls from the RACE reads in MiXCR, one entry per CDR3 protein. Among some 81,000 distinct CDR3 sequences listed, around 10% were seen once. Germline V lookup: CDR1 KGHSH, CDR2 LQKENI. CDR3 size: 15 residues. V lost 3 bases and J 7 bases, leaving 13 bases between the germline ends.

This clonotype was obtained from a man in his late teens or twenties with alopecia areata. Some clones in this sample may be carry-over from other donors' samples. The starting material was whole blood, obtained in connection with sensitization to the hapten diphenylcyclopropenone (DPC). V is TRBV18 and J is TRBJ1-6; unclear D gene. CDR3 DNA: TGTGCCAGCTCACCTGACGCCGGAGGCAATTCACCCCTCCACTTT. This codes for CASSPDAGGNSPLHF.